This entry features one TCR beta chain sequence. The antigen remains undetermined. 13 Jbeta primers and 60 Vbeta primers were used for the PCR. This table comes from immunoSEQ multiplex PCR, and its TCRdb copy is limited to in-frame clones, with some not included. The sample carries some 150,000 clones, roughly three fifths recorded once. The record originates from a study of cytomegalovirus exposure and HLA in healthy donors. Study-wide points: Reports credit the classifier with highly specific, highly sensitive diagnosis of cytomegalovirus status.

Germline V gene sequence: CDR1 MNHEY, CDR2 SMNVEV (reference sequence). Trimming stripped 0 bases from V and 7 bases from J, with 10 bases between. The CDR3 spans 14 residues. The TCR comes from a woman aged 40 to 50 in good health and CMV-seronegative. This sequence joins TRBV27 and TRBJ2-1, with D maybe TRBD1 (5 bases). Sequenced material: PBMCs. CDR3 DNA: TGTGCCAGCAGTTTATCGTCTCCAGGGAATGAGCAGTTCTTC. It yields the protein CASSLSSPGNEQFF.